Many counts were recorded for the clone carrying this T cell receptor (beta chain). RNA transcripts provided the source from which TCR beta CDR3 regions were amplified. With the HTBI primer set, the TCR CDR3 went through a first round of RT-PCR. TCRdb re-called the multiplex PCR reads through MiXCR, storing one row per CDR3 protein. The sample holds about 350,000 distinct CDR3 sequences, approximately 16% seen once. This specimen belongs to a study of T cells in Graves' hyperthyroidism and ophthalmopathy. Material: blood. This clonotype was obtained from a woman in her sixties or seventies with Graves' ophthalmopathy.

The CDR3 bases are TGTGCCAGCAGCTTCTCGGTCGCGGGACCCAATGAGCAGTTCTTC. It specifies CASSFSVAGPNEQFF. The V and J genes are TRBV11-2 and TRBJ2-1, with D tentatively TRBD2 (6 bases). This CDR3 comprises 15 residues. Germline V gene lookup returns CDR1 SGHAT and CDR2 FQNNGV. Trimming left V 3 bases short and J 6 bases short, with 15 bases between. Complete variable domain (other parts from reference TRBV11-2 and TRBJ2-1): EAGVAQSPRYKIIEKRQSVAFWCNPISGHATLYWYQQILGQGPKLLIQFQNNGVVDDSQLPKDRFSAERLKGVDSTLKIQPAKLEDSAVYLCASSFSVAGPNEQFFGPGTRLTVL.